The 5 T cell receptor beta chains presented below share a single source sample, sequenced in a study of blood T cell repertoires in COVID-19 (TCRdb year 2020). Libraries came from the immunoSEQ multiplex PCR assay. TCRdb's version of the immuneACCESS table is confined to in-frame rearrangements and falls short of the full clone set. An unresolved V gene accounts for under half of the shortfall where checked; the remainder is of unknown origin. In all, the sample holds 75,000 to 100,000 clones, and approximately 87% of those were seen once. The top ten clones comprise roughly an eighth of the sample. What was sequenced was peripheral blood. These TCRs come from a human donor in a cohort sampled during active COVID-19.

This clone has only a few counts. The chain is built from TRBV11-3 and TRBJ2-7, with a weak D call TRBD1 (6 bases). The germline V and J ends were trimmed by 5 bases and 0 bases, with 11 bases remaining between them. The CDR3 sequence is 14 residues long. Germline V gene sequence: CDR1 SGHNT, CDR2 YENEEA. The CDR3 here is CASSAGTTSYEQYF. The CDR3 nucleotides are TGTGCCAGCAGCGCCGGGACAACCTCCTACGAGCAGTACTTC.

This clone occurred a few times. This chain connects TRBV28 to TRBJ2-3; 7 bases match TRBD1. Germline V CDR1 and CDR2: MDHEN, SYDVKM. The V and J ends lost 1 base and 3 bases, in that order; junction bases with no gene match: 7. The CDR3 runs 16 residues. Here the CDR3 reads CASSLLKGAATDTQYF. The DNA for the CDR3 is TGTGCCAGCAGTTTATTAAAGGGGGCAGCAACAGATACGCAGTATTTT.

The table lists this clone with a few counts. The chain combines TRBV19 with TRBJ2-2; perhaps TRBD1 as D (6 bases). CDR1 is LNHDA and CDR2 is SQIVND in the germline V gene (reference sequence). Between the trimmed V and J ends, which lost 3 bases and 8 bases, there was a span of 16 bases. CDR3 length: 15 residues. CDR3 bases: TGTGCCAGTAGTATCGTCACAGGGTTGGGAGGGGAGCTGTTTTTT. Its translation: CASSIVTGLGGELFF.

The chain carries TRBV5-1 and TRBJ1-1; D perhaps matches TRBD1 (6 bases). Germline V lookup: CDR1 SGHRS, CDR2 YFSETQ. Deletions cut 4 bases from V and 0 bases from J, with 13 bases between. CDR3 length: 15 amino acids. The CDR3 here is CASSHGTNLNTEAFF. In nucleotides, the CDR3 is TGCGCCAGCAGCCACGGGACAAATTTGAACACTGAAGCTTTCTTT.

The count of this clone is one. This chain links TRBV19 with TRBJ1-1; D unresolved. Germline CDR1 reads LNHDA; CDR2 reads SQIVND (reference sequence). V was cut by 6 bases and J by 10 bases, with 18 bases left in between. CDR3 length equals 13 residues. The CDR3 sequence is CASSPSGLVGAFF. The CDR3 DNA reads TGTGCCAGTAGCCCTAGCGGCTTGGTTGGAGCTTTCTTT.